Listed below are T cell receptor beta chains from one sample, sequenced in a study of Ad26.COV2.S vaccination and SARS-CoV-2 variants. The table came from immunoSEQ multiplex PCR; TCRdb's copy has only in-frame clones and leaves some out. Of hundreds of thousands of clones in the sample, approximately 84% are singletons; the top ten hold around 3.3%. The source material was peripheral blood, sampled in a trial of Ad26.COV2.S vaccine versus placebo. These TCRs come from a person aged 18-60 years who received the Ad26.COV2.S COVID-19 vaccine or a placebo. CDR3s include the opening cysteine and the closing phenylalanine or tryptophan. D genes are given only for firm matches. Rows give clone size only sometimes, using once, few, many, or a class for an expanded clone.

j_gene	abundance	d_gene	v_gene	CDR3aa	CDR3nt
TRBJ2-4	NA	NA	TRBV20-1	CSASADALAKNIQYF	TGCAGTGCTAGTGCAGATGCCCTAGCCAAAAACATTCAGTACTTC
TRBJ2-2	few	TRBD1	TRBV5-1	CASSRRGQGIGELFF	TGCGCCAGCAGCCGCCGGGGACAGGGAATCGGGGAGCTGTTTTTT
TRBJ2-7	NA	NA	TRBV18	CASSPGQGHEQYF	TGTGCCAGCTCACCCGGGCAGGGCCACGAGCAGTACTTC
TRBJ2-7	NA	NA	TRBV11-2	CASSLGGGTYYEQYF	TGTGCCAGCAGCTTAGGTGGTGGGACTTACTACGAGCAGTACTTC
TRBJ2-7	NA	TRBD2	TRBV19	CASSKREGAFFHEQYF	TGTGCCAGTAGTAAAAGGGAGGGTGCGTTCTTCCACGAGCAGTACTTC
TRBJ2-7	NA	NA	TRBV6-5	CASSPKYGEQYF	TGTGCCAGCAGCCCAAAGTATGGCGAGCAGTACTTC
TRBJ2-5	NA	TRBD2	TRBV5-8	CASSWPSGAHGETQYF	TGTGCCAGCAGCTGGCCTAGCGGTGCCCATGGAGAGACCCAGTACTTC
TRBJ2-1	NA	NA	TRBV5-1	CASSRTGTNSYNEQFF	TGCGCCAGCAGCAGGACCGGGACGAACTCCTACAATGAGCAGTTCTTC
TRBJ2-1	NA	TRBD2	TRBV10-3	CAISDGSGINEQFF	TGTGCCATCAGTGATGGTAGCGGGATAAATGAGCAGTTCTTC
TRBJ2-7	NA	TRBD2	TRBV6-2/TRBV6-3	CASSYSGLAGGISTYEQYF	TGTGCCAGCAGTTACTCAGGGCTAGCGGGGGGCATTTCGACCTACGAGCAGTACTTC
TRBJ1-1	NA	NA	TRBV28	CASSLWGARRTEAFF	TGTGCCAGCAGTTTATGGGGAGCACGACGGACTGAAGCTTTCTTT
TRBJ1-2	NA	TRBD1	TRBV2	CASSIGTASYGYTF	TGTGCCAGCAGCATTGGGACAGCTTCTTATGGCTACACCTTC
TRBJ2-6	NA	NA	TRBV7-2	CASSPHGVSPANVLTF	TGTGCCAGCAGCCCACACGGGGTGTCCCCGGCCAACGTCCTGACTTTC
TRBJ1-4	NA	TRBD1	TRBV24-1	CATSEGQGDNEKLFF	TGTGCCACCAGTGAGGGACAGGGGGATAATGAAAAACTGTTTTTT
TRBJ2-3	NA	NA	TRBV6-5	CATRKRGMSADTQYF	TGTGCCACCAGGAAGAGGGGGATGAGCGCAGATACGCAGTATTTT
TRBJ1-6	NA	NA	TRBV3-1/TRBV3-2	CASSRAETTAYNSPLHF	TGTGCCAGCAGCCGTGCGGAGACGACAGCCTATAATTCACCCCTCCACTTT
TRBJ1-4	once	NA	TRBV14	CASSLRLTTNEKLFF	TGTGCCAGCAGCCTCAGACTAACCACTAATGAAAAACTGTTTTTT
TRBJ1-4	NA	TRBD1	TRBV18	CASSRTGGGEKLFF	TGTGCCAGCTCACGGACAGGAGGAGGAGAAAAACTGTTTTTT
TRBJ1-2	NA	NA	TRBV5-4	CASSLGANYGYTF	TGTGCCAGCAGCTTGGGGGCTAACTATGGCTACACCTTC
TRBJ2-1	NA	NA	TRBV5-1	CASSLTDNEQFF	TGCGCCAGCAGCTTAACCGACAATGAGCAGTTCTTC
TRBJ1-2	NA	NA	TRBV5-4	CASSLERVFYGYTF	TGTGCCAGCAGCTTGGAACGGGTCTTCTATGGCTACACCTTC
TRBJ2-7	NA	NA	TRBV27	CASSLYQSYEQYF	TGTGCCAGCAGTTTATACCAAAGCTACGAGCAGTACTTC
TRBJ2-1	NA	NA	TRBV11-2	CASSLEGGKGPNEQFF	TGTGCCAGCAGCTTAGAGGGCGGGAAGGGCCCTAATGAGCAGTTCTTC
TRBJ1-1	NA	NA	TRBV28	CASSPPLGVAEAFF	TGTGCCAGCAGTCCACCCCTAGGGGTAGCTGAAGCTTTCTTT
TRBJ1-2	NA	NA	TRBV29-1	CSVRKGQNYGYTF	TGCAGCGTTAGGAAGGGCCAGAACTATGGCTACACCTTC
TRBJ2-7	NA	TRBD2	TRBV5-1	CASSAFASTSGLDYEQYF	TGCGCCAGCAGCGCCTTTGCATCTACTAGCGGCCTCGATTACGAGCAGTACTTC
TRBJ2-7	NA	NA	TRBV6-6	CASSRTRERGHYEQYF	TGTGCCAGCAGTCGCACGAGGGAGCGGGGACACTACGAGCAGTACTTC
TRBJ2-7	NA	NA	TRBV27	CASSLSQFRGSYEQYF	TGTGCCAGCAGTTTATCGCAATTCCGGGGCTCCTACGAGCAGTACTTC
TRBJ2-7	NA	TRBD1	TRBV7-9	CASSRGQNSYEQYF	TGTGCCAGCAGCCGGGGACAGAACTCCTACGAGCAGTACTTC
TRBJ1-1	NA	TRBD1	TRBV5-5	CASSRVRQGATEAFF	TGTGCCAGCAGCCGGGTGCGACAGGGGGCCACTGAAGCTTTCTTT
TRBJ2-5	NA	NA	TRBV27	CASSLRRTQETQYF	TGTGCCAGCAGTCTAAGACGGACCCAAGAGACCCAGTACTTC
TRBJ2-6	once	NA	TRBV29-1	CSVVQSSGANVLTF	TGCAGCGTAGTACAGAGCTCTGGGGCCAACGTCCTGACTTTC
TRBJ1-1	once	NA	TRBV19	CASCDGVNTEAFF	TGTGCCAGTTGTGACGGAGTGAACACTGAAGCTTTCTTT
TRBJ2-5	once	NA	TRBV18	CASSPPGERETQYF	TGTGCCAGCTCACCACCAGGGGAGAGGGAGACCCAGTACTTC
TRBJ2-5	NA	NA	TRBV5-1	CASSFAASSETQYF	TGCGCCAGCAGCTTCGCTGCTAGCTCAGAGACCCAGTACTTC
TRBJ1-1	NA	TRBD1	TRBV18	CASSHDRANTEAFF	TGTGCCAGCTCACACGACAGGGCGAACACTGAAGCTTTCTTT
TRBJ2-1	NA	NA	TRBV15	CATSRTGSYNEQFF	TGTGCCACCAGCAGGACAGGCTCCTACAATGAGCAGTTCTTC
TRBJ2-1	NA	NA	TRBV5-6	CASSSLAVTRTDEQFF	TGTGCCAGCAGCTCCTTAGCGGTTACTAGGACGGATGAGCAGTTCTTC
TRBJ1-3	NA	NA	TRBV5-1	CASSFDGNTIYF	TGCGCCAGCAGCTTCGATGGGAACACCATATATTTT
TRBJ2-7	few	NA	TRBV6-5	CATETGRGGYEQYF	TGTGCCACAGAGACAGGGCGGGGCGGTTACGAGCAGTACTTC
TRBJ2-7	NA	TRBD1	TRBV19	CASSKADRGTYEQYF	TGTGCCAGTAGTAAGGCAGACAGGGGCACCTACGAGCAGTACTTC
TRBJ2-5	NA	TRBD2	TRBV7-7	CASSPSGRGEDTQYF	TGTGCCAGCAGCCCTAGCGGGAGAGGAGAGGACACCCAGTACTTC
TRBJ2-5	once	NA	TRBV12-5	CASGLTRIETQYF	TGTGCTAGTGGTTTAACCAGGATTGAGACCCAGTACTTC
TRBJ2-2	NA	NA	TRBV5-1	CASSLRAGTGELFF	TGCGCCAGCAGCTTGCGGGCGGGAACCGGGGAGCTGTTTTTT
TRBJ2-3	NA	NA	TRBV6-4	CASMGRSERTDTQYF	TGTGCCAGCATGGGGCGAAGCGAGCGCACAGATACGCAGTATTTT
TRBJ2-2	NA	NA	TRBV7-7	CASSLNQGNTGELFF	TGTGCTAGCAGCCTGAATCAAGGGAACACCGGGGAGCTGTTTTTT
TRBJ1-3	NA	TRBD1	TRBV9	CASSVEGTGDSGNTIYF	TGTGCCAGCAGCGTAGAAGGGACAGGGGACTCTGGAAACACCATATATTTT
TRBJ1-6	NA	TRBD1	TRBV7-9	CASSTETGDNSPLHF	TGTGCCAGCAGTACCGAGACAGGGGATAATTCACCCCTCCACTTT
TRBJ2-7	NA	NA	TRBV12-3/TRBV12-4	CASSLAVSYEQYF	TGTGCCAGCAGTTTAGCCGTTTCCTACGAGCAGTACTTC
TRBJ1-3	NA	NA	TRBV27	CASSLTFSGNTIYF	TGTGCCAGCAGTTTGACGTTCTCTGGAAACACCATATATTTT
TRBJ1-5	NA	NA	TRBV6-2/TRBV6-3	CASSYPAVQPQHF	TGTGCCAGCAGTTACCCGGCAGTTCAGCCCCAGCATTTT
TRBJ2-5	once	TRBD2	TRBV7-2	CASSLVGTSGAEETQYF	TGTGCCAGCAGCTTAGTTGGGACTAGCGGGGCGGAGGAGACCCAGTACTTC
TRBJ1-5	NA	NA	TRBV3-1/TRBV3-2	CASSLRDTQPQHF	TGTGCCAGCAGCCTCCGGGACACTCAGCCCCAGCATTTT
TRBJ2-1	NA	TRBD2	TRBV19	CASSIDGGANGEQFF	TGTGCCAGTAGTATTGACGGGGGGGCCAACGGTGAGCAGTTCTTC
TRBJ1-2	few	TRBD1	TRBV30	CAWRSGQGEYYGYTF	TGTGCCTGGAGGAGCGGACAGGGAGAATACTATGGCTACACCTTC
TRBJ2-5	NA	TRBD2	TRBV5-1	CASSSRGLAETQYF	TGCGCCAGCAGCTCCCGAGGACTAGCAGAGACCCAGTACTTC
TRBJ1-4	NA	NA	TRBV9	CASSDGRSGNEKLFF	TGTGCCAGCAGCGACGGCCGTTCGGGCAATGAAAAACTGTTTTTT
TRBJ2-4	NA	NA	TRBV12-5	CASGSLGLAKNIQYF	TGTGCTAGTGGTTCCCTTGGACTAGCCAAAAACATTCAGTACTTC
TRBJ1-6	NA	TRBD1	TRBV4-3	CASSQASLKTGNSPLHF	TGCGCCAGCAGCCAAGCGTCCCTAAAGACAGGGAATTCACCCCTCCACTTT
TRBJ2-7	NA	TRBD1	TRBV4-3	CASSQGFKQGAFGEQYF	TGCGCCAGCAGCCAAGGTTTTAAGCAGGGGGCTTTTGGAGAGCAGTACTTC